This passage covers 16 T cell receptor beta chains from one sample sequenced in a study of blood T cell repertoires in COVID-19. The repertoire was sequenced with immunoSEQ multiplex PCR; TCRdb's copy has only in-frame clones and lacks some. Of 270,000 or so clones listed, more than 65% were seen once; the top ten hold 3.1%. The specimen was peripheral blood. The receptors were sampled from a woman aged 18-30 years with acute or convalescent COVID-19.

The CDR3 loop reads CASSRTSGTRGEQYF. As DNA, the CDR3 is TGTGCCAGCAGCAGAACTAGCGGGACTCGTGGCGAGCAGTACTTC. The chain is built from TRBV13 and TRBJ2-7, with 10 positions matching TRBD2. V shed 5 bases and J 6 bases; nucleotides not matched to a gene: 10. This CDR3 is built from 15 residues. Germline CDR1 PRHDT, CDR2 FYEKMQ (reference sequence). Using reference TRBV13 and TRBJ2-7 for the parts outside the CDR3, the full variable domain is AAGVIQSPRHLIKEKRETATLKCYPIPRHDTVYWYQQGPGQDPQFLISFYEKMQSDKGSIPDRFSAQQFSDYHSELNMSSLELGDSALYFCASSRTSGTRGEQYFGPGTRLTVT.

The chain has TRBV20-1 and TRBJ2-7, with D unresolved. This CDR3 spans 10 amino acids. Germline assignment: CDR1 DFQATT and CDR2 SNEGSKA (reference sequence). V gave up 5 bases and J gave up 1 base, with 3 bases separating them. As DNA, the CDR3 is TGCAGTGCTTCGTCCTACGAGCAGTACTTC. It translates to CSASSYEQYF.

This chain joins TRBV6-5 and TRBJ1-1; D unresolved. The length of the CDR3 is 12 residues. Germline CDR1 reads MNHEY; CDR2 reads SVGAGI. V was shortened by 4 bases and J by 5 bases, with 8 bases between the two germline ends. The CDR3 DNA reads as TGTGCCAGCAGTTCACTAGGGACTGAAGCTTTCTTT. As protein: CASSSLGTEAFF.

The chain couples TRBV9 to TRBJ1-6; 9 bases match TRBD1. J gave up 6 bases and V 0 bases, and 16 bases lay outside the gene matches. The CDR3 consists of 20 residues. Germline V lookup: CDR1 SGDLS, CDR2 YYNGEE. The CDR3 here is CASSVALGQGGDMGNSPLHF. CDR3 DNA sequence: TGTGCCAGCAGCGTAGCCCTGGGACAGGGAGGGGATATGGGTAATTCACCCCTCCACTTT. The full variable domain, its missing parts supplied by reference TRBV9 and TRBJ1-6, is DSGVTQTPKHLITATGQRVTLRCSPRSGDLSVYWYQQSLDQGLQFLIQYYNGEERAKGNILERFSAQQFPDLHSELNLSSLELGDSALYFCASSVALGQGGDMGNSPLHFGNGTRLTVT.

The chain carries TRBV5-6 and TRBJ2-7; D unresolved. V lost 1 base and J lost 3, with 11 bases in between. Germline lookup yields CDR1 SGHDT and CDR2 YYEEEE. The CDR3 has 14 residues. As DNA, the CDR3 is TGTGCCAGCAGCTTGACAGAAAGGAACTACGAGCAGTACTTC. Protein product: CASSLTERNYEQYF.

This clone appeared once. The rearrangement uses TRBV28 and TRBJ2-3; possibly TRBD2 for D (6 bases). This CDR3 contains 15 residues. V lost 5 bases and J 1 base, leaving 13 bases between the germline ends. From germline, CDR1 is MDHEN and CDR2 SYDVKM. CDR3 nucleotides: TGTGCCAGCAGTGATCGGGACTCTGGCACAGATACGCAGTATTTT. Protein sequence: CASSDRDSGTDTQYF.

This clone was found once. This chain connects TRBV3-1 (or the pseudogene TRBV3-2) to TRBJ2-1; D is possibly TRBD2 (5 bases). This CDR3 region has 14 residues. V was cut by 3 bases and J by 6 bases, with 12 bases left in between. Germline CDR1 reads LGHDT; CDR2 reads YNNKEL (reference sequence). The CDR3 bases are TGTGCCAGCAGCCATTATGAGGGCACCAATGAGCAGTTCTTC. This sequence encodes CASSHYEGTNEQFF.

This clone was observed once. The gene calls are TRBV6-5 and TRBJ1-2; perhaps TRBD1 as D (6 bases). This CDR3 contains 11 residues. Germline CDR1 is MNHEY and CDR2 is SVGAGI. V shed 4 bases and J shed 7 bases, with 7 bases lying between them. The CDR3 spells CASSSRGGYTF. CDR3 nucleotide sequence: TGTGCCAGCAGTTCCAGGGGTGGCTACACCTTC.

The chain uses TRBV11-3 and TRBJ2-1; 13 bases match TRBD2. Germline CDR1 reads SGHNT; CDR2 reads YENEEA. The trim removed 4 bases at V and 9 bases at J, leaving 9 bases unmatched. CDR3 length: 16 amino acids. The CDR3 DNA reads as TGTGCCAGCAGCTATGGACTAGCGGGAGATTTTGGTGAGCAGTTCTTC. Translated: CASSYGLAGDFGEQFF. The variable domain in full, with the rest retrieved from reference TRBV11-3 and TRBJ2-1, is EAGVVQSPRYKIIEKKQPVAFWCNPISGHNTLYWYLQNLGQGPELLIRYENEEAVDDSQLPKDRFSAERLKGVDSTLKIQPAELGDSAVYLCASSYGLAGDFGEQFFGPGTRLTVL.

The chain recombines TRBV4-1 with TRBJ2-5, with D possibly being TRBD1 (5 bases). Per germline, CDR1 MGHRA and CDR2 YSYEKL. Deletions cut 2 bases from V and 1 base from J, with 11 bases between. The CDR3 totals 15 residues. The CDR3 DNA reads as TGCGCCAGCAGCCAAACCACAGGTTCCCAAGAGACCCAGTACTTC. This translates into CASSQTTGSQETQYF.

V usage is TRBV25-1 and J usage is TRBJ2-1; 9 bases are a match to TRBD1. Germline trimming cut 6 bases from V and 3 bases from J; bases unmatched to any gene: 6. From germline, CDR1 is MGHDK and CDR2 SYGVNS. This CDR3 region has 15 residues. For the CDR3, the DNA is TGTGCCAGCAGAACAGACAGGGGGTTCTACAATGAGCAGTTCTTC. This translates into CASRTDRGFYNEQFF.

V is TRBV12-3 or TRBV12-4 and J is TRBJ2-1; D uncertain. The V and J ends lost 5 bases and 7 bases respectively, with 12 bases between them. The CDR3 length is 13 residues. CDR3 coding DNA: TGTGCCAGCAGTACGGGTCCTTTAAATGAGCAGTTCTTC. It specifies CASSTGPLNEQFF.

This chain links TRBV9 with TRBJ1-3; D is possibly TRBD1 (5 bases). This CDR3 comprises 15 residues. V was pared by 3 bases and J by 4 bases, with 14 bases between. Per germline, CDR1 SGDLS and CDR2 YYNGEE. The CDR3 nucleotides are TGTGCCAGCAGCGAAGAGGGGACTCTCGGAAACACCATATATTTT. It is translated as CASSEEGTLGNTIYF.

J is TRBJ2-2 and V is TRBV11-3; D may be TRBD2 (5 bases). Germline CDR1 is SGHNT and CDR2 is YENEEA. The V end was cut by 1 base, the J end by 12 bases, with 18 bases between. The CDR3 extends over 15 amino acids. This chain's CDR3 is CASSLGGGVTGKLFF. DNA for the CDR3: TGTGCCAGCAGCTTAGGGGGTGGCGTCACGGGAAAGCTGTTTTTT.

The chain is built from TRBV28 and TRBJ2-6; D gene ambiguous. The germline V gene has CDR1 MDHEN and CDR2 SYDVKM. V dropped 2 bases and J dropped 0 bases, with 8 bases sitting between them. The CDR3 extends over 16 amino acids. CDR3 residues: CASSLPESSGANVLTF. The CDR3 DNA sequence: TGTGCCAGCAGTTTACCCGAGAGCTCTGGGGCCAACGTCCTGACTTTC.

The V call is TRBV18, the J call TRBJ2-7; D might be TRBD2 (7 bases). Germline V CDR1 and CDR2: KGHSH, LQKENI. V was pared by 3 bases and J by 5 bases, with 17 bases between. This CDR3 contains 15 residues. The CDR3 DNA follows: TGTGCCAGCTCACCCACCCCCCGGGGGGCCCACGAGCAGTACTTC. Amino acids: CASSPTPRGAHEQYF.